This record looks at one TCR beta chain sequence and its context. CDR3 length equals 14 residues. Trimming left V 7 bases short and J 4 bases short, with 16 bases between. Germline V CDR1 and CDR2: MNHEY, SVGAGI. This sample was taken from a study of blood T cell repertoires in COVID-19. About the study: The United States, Italy and Spain supplied acute and convalescent COVID-19 samples. PBMCs, B-cell-depleted T cells, or T cells provided the cDNA or gDNA that made up the material.

Authors' processing steps: Reference gene primers were amplified, and this amplification served to estimate nucleated cell counts. The method was immunoSEQ multiplex PCR; TCRdb's version includes in-frame clones alone and lacks a portion of them. For V, J and clone size, that table is used; D and trimming come from the DNA. The sample contains roughly 250,000 clones, 75% to 90% of which appear only once. Sequencing was carried out using peripheral blood. This chain links TRBV6-5 with TRBJ1-1; no clear D. This sequence was found in a human donor in a cohort sampled during active COVID-19. The CDR3 here is CASNPPRRGTEAFF. In nucleotides, the CDR3 is TGTGCCAGCAATCCTCCTAGGCGGGGCACTGAAGCTTTCTTT.